This is a list of T cell receptor beta chains from one sample in a study of blood T cell repertoires in COVID-19. The protocol was immunoSEQ multiplex PCR, while the TCRdb copy is restricted to in-frame clones and leaves out a portion. Of about 57,000 clones in the sample, roughly 82% were seen once. The sample consisted of peripheral blood. The receptors were gathered from an elderly woman with acute or convalescent COVID-19. Each CDR3 is given with its conserved first and last residue. Fields, in order: V gene, D gene, J gene, clone size, CDR3 DNA, CDR3 protein. A D gene is named only where the DNA matches it firmly. Not every row has a clone size; where given, it reads once, few, many or a size class.

TRBV5-1	NA	TRBJ1-1	NA	TGCGCCAGCAGCGGCGGGATACGTGACACTGAAGCTTTCTTT	CASSGGIRDTEAFF
TRBV27	TRBD2	TRBJ2-1	few	TGTGCCAGCAGTTTAGCGGGGGGGCAGACTGAGCAGTTCTTC	CASSLAGGQTEQFF
TRBV3-1/TRBV3-2	TRBD1	TRBJ1-2	NA	TGTGCCAGCAGCCTTGGACAGGGGAACTATGGCTACACCTTC	CASSLGQGNYGYTF
TRBV5-6	TRBD2	TRBJ2-3	NA	TGTGCCAGCAGCTTTGACCCCTTACTAGCGGGGACGCAGTATTTT	CASSFDPLLAGTQYF
TRBV28	TRBD1	TRBJ2-7	NA	TGTGCCAGCAGGACGACAGGGCCCCTCTACGAGCAGTACTTC	CASRTTGPLYEQYF
TRBV27	TRBD1	TRBJ1-2	NA	TGTGCCAGCAGGGGACAGGGGGTGTTAAACTATGGCTACACCTTC	CASRGQGVLNYGYTF
TRBV7-8	TRBD1	TRBJ1-3	NA	TGTGCCAGCAGCTTAGTGGTTAGAGACAGGGGAAACGGAAACACCATATATTTT	CASSLVVRDRGNGNTIYF
TRBV11-2	TRBD2	TRBJ2-7	NA	TGTGCCAGCAGCCCGAGGGGGACTAGCGGCTACGAGCAGTACTTC	CASSPRGTSGYEQYF
TRBV3-1/TRBV3-2	TRBD1	TRBJ2-7	NA	TGTGCCAGCAGCCAAGGGGCAGGGGGAGACGAGCAGTACTTC	CASSQGAGGDEQYF
TRBV5-1	TRBD2	TRBJ2-2	NA	TGCGCCAGCAGCTTGGGTGTAGCGGGGGCCACCGGGGAGCTGTTTTTT	CASSLGVAGATGELFF
TRBV3-1/TRBV3-2	TRBD1	TRBJ1-6	NA	TGTGCCAGCAGCCAAGGGCGAGGGGGCGCTACTAATTCACCCCTCCACTTT	CASSQGRGGATNSPLHF
TRBV6-1	TRBD1	TRBJ1-3	NA	TGTGCCAGCAGTGAGACAGGGTCTAGGAACACCATATATTTT	CASSETGSRNTIYF
TRBV5-5	TRBD1	TRBJ2-1	once	TGTGCCAGCAGCTTGGCCGGGAACAGGGGCCCCTACAATGAGCAGTTCTTC	CASSLAGNRGPYNEQFF
TRBV27	NA	TRBJ1-1	NA	TGTGCCAGCAGTCCACCGGGACTCCCTCGGGAAGCTTTCTTT	CASSPPGLPREAFF
TRBV18	TRBD2	TRBJ2-1	NA	TGTGCCAGCTCAGGTCTAGCGGGAGCTTCCTACAATGAGCAGTTCTTC	CASSGLAGASYNEQFF
TRBV19	NA	TRBJ2-1	NA	TGTGCCAGTAGTATAGCTGAGACTAGAAAGGGCAATGAGCAGTTCTTC	CASSIAETRKGNEQFF
TRBV12-3/TRBV12-4	TRBD1	TRBJ1-2	NA	TGTGCCAGCAGTTCGAACAGGGGACACGGCTACACCTTC	CASSSNRGHGYTF
TRBV7-2	TRBD1	TRBJ2-2	few	TGTGCCAGCAGCCGGGACAGCAACACCGGGGAGCTGTTTTTT	CASSRDSNTGELFF
TRBV5-1	TRBD2	TRBJ2-1	NA	TGCGCCAGCAGCTTGGACGGGCCCGGGGGGACCAATGAGCAGTTCTTC	CASSLDGPGGTNEQFF
TRBV2	TRBD2	TRBJ2-1	NA	TGTGCCAGCAGTCCGACTAGCGGGAGTCCCTACAATGAGCAGTTCTTC	CASSPTSGSPYNEQFF
TRBV6-5	NA	TRBJ2-1	NA	TGTGCCAGCAGTTCCCCAACTGGGCCGCAGTTCTTC	CASSSPTGPQFF
TRBV7-2	TRBD1	TRBJ2-3	NA	TGTGCCAGCAGGTCGGGACAGGGAGACTTCGTGGCGCAGTATTTT	CASRSGQGDFVAQYF
TRBV28	NA	TRBJ2-1	NA	TGTGCCAGCAGGGAGGGTCCCTACAATGAGCAGTTCTTC	CASREGPYNEQFF
TRBV5-1	TRBD2	TRBJ2-1	NA	TGCGCCAGCAGCTCCGGGGCGGGACTAGATTACAATGAGCAGTTCTTC	CASSSGAGLDYNEQFF
TRBV6-6	TRBD1	TRBJ1-1	few	TGTGCCAGCAGTTACTCGACCACAGGGGGGAACACTGAAGCTTTCTTT	CASSYSTTGGNTEAFF
TRBV5-1	TRBD2	TRBJ2-5	few	TGCGCCAGCAGCCCCCGGGAGGGACTCAAACTTGGCCTCCAAGAGACCCAGTACTTC	CASSPREGLKLGLQETQYF
TRBV28	NA	TRBJ1-2	NA	TGTGCCAGCAGTTTGTCGGTTTACGGCTACACCTTC	CASSLSVYGYTF
TRBV4-1	TRBD1	TRBJ1-5	NA	TGCGCCAGCAGCCAGGCGCCCGGGACAGATCAGCCCCAGCATTTT	CASSQAPGTDQPQHF
TRBV10-3	NA	TRBJ2-3	NA	TGTGCCATCAGGGCAGTCAAAGATACGCAGTATTTT	CAIRAVKDTQYF
TRBV11-2	NA	TRBJ1-5	NA	TGTGCCAGCAGCTTAAGGGGGTCAGGGATGCACGGTCAGCCCCAGCATTTT	CASSLRGSGMHGQPQHF
TRBV24-1	NA	TRBJ2-2	NA	TGTGCCACCAGTGACCCCTCCCATGTTGGTACGGCCGGGACCGGGGAGCTGTTTTTT	CATSDPSHVGTAGTGELFF
TRBV27	TRBD1	TRBJ1-5	NA	TGTGCCAGCAGTAATACGGGACAGGGGGCTCTTCAGCCCCAGCATTTT	CASSNTGQGALQPQHF
TRBV9	TRBD2	TRBJ2-3	NA	TGTGCCAGCAGCGTCTCTAGCGGGAGTGGGAATACGCAGTATTTT	CASSVSSGSGNTQYF
TRBV5-4	TRBD2	TRBJ2-3	NA	TGTGCCAGCAGCTCCGGGACTAGGTTGGGAGATACGCAGTATTTT	CASSSGTRLGDTQYF
TRBV13	NA	TRBJ1-1	NA	TGTGCCAGCAGCTTAGTCACAATGTTTTCCGGGGGAATGAACACTGAAGCTTTCTTT	CASSLVTMFSGGMNTEAFF
TRBV9	NA	TRBJ1-3	once	TGTGCCAGCAGCCCCTATCCGAACACCATATATTTT	CASSPYPNTIYF
TRBV5-1	NA	TRBJ1-4	NA	TGCGCCAGCAGCTCGTTGGCTACAGGGATGGCAACTAATGAAAAACTGTTTTTT	CASSSLATGMATNEKLFF
TRBV19	TRBD1	TRBJ2-3	NA	TGTGCCAGTAGTCGGGACAGGGTTTGGTCGGATACGCAGTATTTT	CASSRDRVWSDTQYF
TRBV11-3	TRBD2	TRBJ2-7	NA	TGTGCCAGCAGGGGCCCTAGCGGGAGGGCCAGGGAGCAGTACTTC	CASRGPSGRAREQYF
TRBV19	TRBD1	TRBJ2-6	once	TGTGCCAGTAGTCCCAGACAGGGGTCTGGGGCCAACGTCCTGACTTTC	CASSPRQGSGANVLTF